A selection of T cell receptor beta chains follows, all from one sample in a study of OX40 agonist ivuxolimab in advanced cancers. This table comes from immunoSEQ multiplex PCR, and its TCRdb copy is limited to in-frame clones, with some not included. In the table there are 15,000 to 20,000 clones, around four fifths of which are singletons. This sample comprised CD4+ or CD8+ T cells sorted from blood, obtained in a trial of the OX40 agonist ivuxolimab. These receptors were collected from an adult with an advanced solid tumor such as melanoma, head and neck, liver or kidney cancer. The conserved cysteine and the conserved F or W are not part of the CDR3 here. The listing skips clone size in some rows; elsewhere it reads once, few, many or a size class.

clone size	V gene	J gene	CDR3 protein
few	TRBV27	TRBJ2-5	ASTFLGFETQY
once	TRBV28	TRBJ2-7	ASRTPGQGRYEQY
.	TRBV11-2	TRBJ2-2	ASSLTRASNTGELF
.	TRBV5-5	TRBJ2-7	ASSLVLGKSYEQY
.	TRBV5-1	TRBJ2-3	ASSLASGTDTQY
.	TRBV9	TRBJ2-1	ASSEGRSSGGSSYNEQF
.	TRBV13	TRBJ2-7	ASSLHGRGYEQY
.	TRBV27	TRBJ2-2	ASSLRGGSTGELF
.	TRBV7-9	TRBJ2-5	ASSLGSVQETQY
.	TRBV2	TRBJ2-3	ASSVPAGGRDTQY
.	TRBV23-1	TRBJ2-5	ASSTQPSGKETQY
.	TRBV27	TRBJ1-2	ASSLSGDYGYT
.	TRBV10-1	TRBJ1-5	ASNYTPQH
.	TRBV7-6	TRBJ2-7	ASSFRDGAYEQY
.	TRBV30	TRBJ2-1	AWSVSEGGYNEQF
once	TRBV6-5	TRBJ2-7	ASSYRGGEQY
once	TRBV19	TRBJ2-3	ASSVQRDVDTQY
.	TRBV27	TRBJ1-5	ASSQLPGQFNQPQH
.	TRBV9	TRBJ2-1	ASSEPRGLTSYNEQF
.	TRBV9	TRBJ1-2	ASSVALQGADGYT
.	TRBV14	TRBJ2-7	ASSQDRTEQY
.	TRBV7-9	TRBJ2-3	ASSRILGGTDTQY
.	TRBV5-5	TRBJ2-7	ASSLWGDPYEQY
.	TRBV11-2	TRBJ1-6	ASSLRTGNSPLH
.	TRBV29-1	TRBJ1-2	SVPRGDGYT
.	TRBV29-1	TRBJ2-7	SVTLAGGISYEQY
few	TRBV19	TRBJ1-2	ASSSVYYT
.	TRBV2	TRBJ2-7	ASSEIGGQDPCEQY
.	TRBV6-1	TRBJ2-5	ASKVDRNIGTQY
.	TRBV18	TRBJ2-5	ASSRNRGQETQY
.	TRBV29-1	TRBJ2-7	SVVRRTGSYEQY
.	TRBV28	TRBJ2-3	ASSFWGGVEDTQY
.	TRBV9	TRBJ2-2	ASSVELAGAVGELF
.	TRBV4-1	TRBJ2-2	ASSKGLVISGELF
.	TRBV28	TRBJ2-2	ASSSTGTGFTGELF
.	TRBV29-1	TRBJ2-1	SVDAGVVGEQF
.	TRBV10-1	TRBJ1-1	ASRDRENTEAF
.	TRBV7-9	TRBJ1-1	ASSFRGYTEAF
.	TRBV15	TRBJ2-1	ATSRDGTRRYNEQF
.	TRBV25-1	TRBJ1-1	AARGNTEAF
.	TRBV28	TRBJ2-1	ASSLVEPRGEF
.	TRBV7-8	TRBJ2-3	ASSVLTSTDTQY
.	TRBV11-2	TRBJ2-7	ASSPPGGVPYEQY
.	TRBV9	TRBJ1-1	ASSVGQRTEAF
.	TRBV9	TRBJ2-2	ASSVGLSGFTGELF
.	TRBV6-5	TRBJ1-3	ASSGTGSGNTIY
.	TRBV2	TRBJ1-2	ASRDYGYT
.	TRBV18	TRBJ2-3	ASSPTGSGGTDTQY
once	TRBV30	TRBJ1-5	AWSVEQPQH
.	TRBV5-1	TRBJ2-3	ASSLTGKPTSTDTQY